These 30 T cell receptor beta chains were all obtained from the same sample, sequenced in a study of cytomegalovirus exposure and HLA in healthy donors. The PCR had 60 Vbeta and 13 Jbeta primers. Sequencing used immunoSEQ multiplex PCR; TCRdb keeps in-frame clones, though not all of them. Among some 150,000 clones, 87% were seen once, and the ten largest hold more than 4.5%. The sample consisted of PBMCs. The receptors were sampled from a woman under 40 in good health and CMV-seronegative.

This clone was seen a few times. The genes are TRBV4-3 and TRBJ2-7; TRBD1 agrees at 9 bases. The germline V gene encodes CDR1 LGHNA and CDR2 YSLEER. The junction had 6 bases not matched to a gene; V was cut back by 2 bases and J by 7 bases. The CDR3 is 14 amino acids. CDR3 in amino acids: CASSQWTGVGEQYF. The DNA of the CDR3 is TGCGCCAGCAGCCAATGGACAGGGGTTGGTGAGCAGTACTTC.

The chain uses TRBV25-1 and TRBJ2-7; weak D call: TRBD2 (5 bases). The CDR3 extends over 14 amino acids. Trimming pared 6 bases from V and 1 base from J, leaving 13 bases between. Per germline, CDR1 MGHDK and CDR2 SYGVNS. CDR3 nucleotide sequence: TGTGCCAGCAGCCCCCGAGACTATTCCTACGAGCAGTACTTC. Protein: CASSPRDYSYEQYF.

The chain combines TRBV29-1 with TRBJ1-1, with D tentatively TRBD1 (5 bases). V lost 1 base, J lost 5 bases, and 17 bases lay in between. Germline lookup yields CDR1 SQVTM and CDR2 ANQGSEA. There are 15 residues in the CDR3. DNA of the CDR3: TGCAGCGTTGAAGGTAGTTCGAGGGGAGGAACTGAAGCTTTCTTT. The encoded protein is CSVEGSSRGGTEAFF.

The CDR3 region is CASSVAGDRENEQFF. The CDR3 DNA reads as TGTGCCAGCAGCGTAGCCGGGGACAGGGAAAATGAGCAGTTCTTC. This chain joins TRBV9 and TRBJ2-1; 9 nucleotides agree with TRBD1. The germline V gene encodes CDR1 SGDLS and CDR2 YYNGEE. The J segment lost 7 bases and the V segment lost 0 bases, leaving 5 bases of the junction unmatched. The CDR3 runs to 15 residues.

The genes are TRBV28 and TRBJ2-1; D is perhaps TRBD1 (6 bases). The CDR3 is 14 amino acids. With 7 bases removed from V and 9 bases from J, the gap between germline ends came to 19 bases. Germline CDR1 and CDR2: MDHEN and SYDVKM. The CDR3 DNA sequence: TGTGCCAGCAAATTATCCGGGACACCGCCTGAGCAGTTCTTC. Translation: CASKLSGTPPEQFF.

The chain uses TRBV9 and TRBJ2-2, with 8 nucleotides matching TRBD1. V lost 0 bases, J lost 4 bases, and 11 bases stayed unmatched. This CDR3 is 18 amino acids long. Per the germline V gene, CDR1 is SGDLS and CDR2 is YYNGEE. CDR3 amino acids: CASSVGPGGLGGTGELFF. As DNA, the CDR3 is TGTGCCAGCAGCGTAGGGCCAGGGGGCTTAGGTGGCACCGGGGAGCTGTTTTTT. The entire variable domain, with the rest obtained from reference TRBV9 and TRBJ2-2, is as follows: DSGVTQTPKHLITATGQRVTLRCSPRSGDLSVYWYQQSLDQGLQFLIQYYNGEERAKGNILERFSAQQFPDLHSELNLSSLELGDSALYFCASSVGPGGLGGTGELFFGEGSRLTVL.

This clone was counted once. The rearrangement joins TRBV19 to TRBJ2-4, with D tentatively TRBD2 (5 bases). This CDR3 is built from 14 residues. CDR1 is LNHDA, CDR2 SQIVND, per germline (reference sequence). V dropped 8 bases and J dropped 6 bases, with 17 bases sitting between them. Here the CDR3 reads CASSIFKGRNIQYF. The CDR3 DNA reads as TGTGCCAGTTCAATTTTCAAAGGGAGAAACATTCAGTACTTC.

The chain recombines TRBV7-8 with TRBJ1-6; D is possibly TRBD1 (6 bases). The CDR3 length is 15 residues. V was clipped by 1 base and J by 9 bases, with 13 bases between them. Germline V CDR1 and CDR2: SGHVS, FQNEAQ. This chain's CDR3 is CASSLERGYGSPLHF. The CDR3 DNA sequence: TGTGCCAGCAGCTTAGAAAGGGGGTACGGTTCACCCCTCCACTTT.

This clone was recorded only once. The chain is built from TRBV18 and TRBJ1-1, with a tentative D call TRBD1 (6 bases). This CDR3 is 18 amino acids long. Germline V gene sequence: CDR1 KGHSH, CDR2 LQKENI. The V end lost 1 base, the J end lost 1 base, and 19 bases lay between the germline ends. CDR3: CASSPLNPQGHSNTEAFF. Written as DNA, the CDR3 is TGTGCCAGCTCACCACTCAACCCACAGGGTCACTCGAACACTGAAGCTTTCTTT.

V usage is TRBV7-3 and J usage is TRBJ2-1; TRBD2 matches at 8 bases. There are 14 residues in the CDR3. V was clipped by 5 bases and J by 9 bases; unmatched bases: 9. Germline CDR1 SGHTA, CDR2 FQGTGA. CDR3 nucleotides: TGTGCCAGCAGCCCGCGGGGGGTGGGTCCTGAGCAGTTCTTC. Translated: CASSPRGVGPEQFF.

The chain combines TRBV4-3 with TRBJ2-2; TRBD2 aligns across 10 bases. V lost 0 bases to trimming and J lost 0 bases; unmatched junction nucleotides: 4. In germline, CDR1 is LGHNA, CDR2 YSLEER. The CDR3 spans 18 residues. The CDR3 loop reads CASSQEGGLATNTGELFF. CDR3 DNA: TGCGCCAGCAGCCAAGAGGGGGGACTAGCGACGAACACCGGGGAGCTGTTTTTT.

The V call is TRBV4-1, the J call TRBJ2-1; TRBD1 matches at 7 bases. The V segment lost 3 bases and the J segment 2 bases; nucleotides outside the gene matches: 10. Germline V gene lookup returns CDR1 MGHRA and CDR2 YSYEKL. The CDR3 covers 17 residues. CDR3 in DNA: TGCGCCAGCAGCCAGAAAACAGGGGAAGTTCCCTACAATGAGCAGTTCTTC. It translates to CASSQKTGEVPYNEQFF.

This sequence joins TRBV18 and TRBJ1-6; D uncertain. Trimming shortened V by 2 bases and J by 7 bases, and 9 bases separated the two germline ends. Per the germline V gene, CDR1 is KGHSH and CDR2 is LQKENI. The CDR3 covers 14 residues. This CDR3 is CASSPEQKNSPLHF. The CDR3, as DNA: TGTGCCAGCTCACCAGAACAGAAAAATTCACCCCTCCACTTT.

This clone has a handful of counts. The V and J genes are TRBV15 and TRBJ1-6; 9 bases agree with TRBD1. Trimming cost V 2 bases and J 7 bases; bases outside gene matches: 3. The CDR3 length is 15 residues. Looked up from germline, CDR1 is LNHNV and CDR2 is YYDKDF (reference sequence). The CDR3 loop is CATSRTGTGNSPLHF. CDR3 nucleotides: TGTGCCACCAGCAGAACCGGGACAGGGAATTCACCCCTCCACTTT.

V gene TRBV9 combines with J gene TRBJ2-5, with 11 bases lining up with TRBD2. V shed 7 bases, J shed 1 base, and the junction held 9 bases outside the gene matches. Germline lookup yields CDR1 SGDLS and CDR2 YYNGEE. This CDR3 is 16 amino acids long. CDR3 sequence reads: CASSQGLAEFQETQYF. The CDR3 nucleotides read TGTGCCAGCTCCCAGGGACTAGCGGAGTTCCAAGAGACCCAGTACTTC.

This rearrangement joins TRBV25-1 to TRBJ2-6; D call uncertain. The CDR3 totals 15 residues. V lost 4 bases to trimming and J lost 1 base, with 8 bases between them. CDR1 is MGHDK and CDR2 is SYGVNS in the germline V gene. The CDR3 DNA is TGTGCCAGCAGTGGGGCGTATTCTGGGGCCAACGTCCTGACTTTC. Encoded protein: CASSGAYSGANVLTF. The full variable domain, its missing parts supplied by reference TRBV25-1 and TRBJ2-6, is EADIYQTPRYLVIGTGKKITLECSQTMGHDKMYWYQQDPGMELHLIHYSYGVNSTEKGDLSSESTVSRIRTEHFPLTLESARPSHTSQYLCASSGAYSGANVLTFGAGSRLTVL.

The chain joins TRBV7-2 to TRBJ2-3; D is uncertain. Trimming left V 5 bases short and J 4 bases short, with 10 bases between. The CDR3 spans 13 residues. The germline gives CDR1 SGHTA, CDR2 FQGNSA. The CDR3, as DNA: TGTGCCAGCAGCCTCCGACACCCAGATACGCAGTATTTT. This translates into CASSLRHPDTQYF.

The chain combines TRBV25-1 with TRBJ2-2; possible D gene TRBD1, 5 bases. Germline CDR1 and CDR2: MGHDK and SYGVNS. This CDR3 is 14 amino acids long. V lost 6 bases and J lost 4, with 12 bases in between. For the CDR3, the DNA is TGTGCCAGCAGCACTCAGGGAAGCACCGGGGAGCTGTTTTTT. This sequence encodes CASSTQGSTGELFF. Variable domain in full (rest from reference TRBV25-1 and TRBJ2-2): EADIYQTPRYLVIGTGKKITLECSQTMGHDKMYWYQQDPGMELHLIHYSYGVNSTEKGDLSSESTVSRIRTEHFPLTLESARPSHTSQYLCASSTQGSTGELFFGEGSRLTVL.

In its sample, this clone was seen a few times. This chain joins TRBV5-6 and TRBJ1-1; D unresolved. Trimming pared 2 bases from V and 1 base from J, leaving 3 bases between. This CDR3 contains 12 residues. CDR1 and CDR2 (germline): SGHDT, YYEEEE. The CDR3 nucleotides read TGTGCCAGCAGCTTCCAGAACACTGAAGCTTTCTTT. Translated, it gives CASSFQNTEAFF.

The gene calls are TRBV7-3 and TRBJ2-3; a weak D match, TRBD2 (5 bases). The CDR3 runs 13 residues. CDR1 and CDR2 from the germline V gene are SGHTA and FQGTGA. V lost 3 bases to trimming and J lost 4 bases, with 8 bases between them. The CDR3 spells CASSLLRADTQYF. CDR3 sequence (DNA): TGTGCCAGCAGCTTGCTGAGGGCAGATACGCAGTATTTT.

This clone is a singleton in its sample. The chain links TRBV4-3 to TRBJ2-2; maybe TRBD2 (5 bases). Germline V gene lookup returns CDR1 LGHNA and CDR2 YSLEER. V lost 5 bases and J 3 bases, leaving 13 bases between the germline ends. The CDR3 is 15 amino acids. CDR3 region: CASSYAGRYTGELFF. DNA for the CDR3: TGCGCCAGCAGCTATGCGGGTCGATACACCGGGGAGCTGTTTTTT.

CDR3 sequence reads: CASTQDSYSYEQYF. The CDR3 DNA reads TGTGCCAGTACCCAGGACAGTTACTCCTACGAGCAGTACTTC. The chain couples TRBV19 to TRBJ2-7, with a possible D match to TRBD1 (6 bases). The CDR3 is made up of 14 amino acids. Germline CDR1 is LNHDA and CDR2 is SQIVND (reference sequence). V lost 7 bases and J lost 0, with 13 bases in between.

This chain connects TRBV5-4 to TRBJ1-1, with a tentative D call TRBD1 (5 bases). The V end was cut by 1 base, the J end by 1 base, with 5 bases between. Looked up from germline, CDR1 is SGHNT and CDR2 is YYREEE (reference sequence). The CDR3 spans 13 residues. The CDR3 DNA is TGTGCCAGCAGCTTGCAGGGGAACACTGAAGCTTTCTTT. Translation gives CASSLQGNTEAFF.

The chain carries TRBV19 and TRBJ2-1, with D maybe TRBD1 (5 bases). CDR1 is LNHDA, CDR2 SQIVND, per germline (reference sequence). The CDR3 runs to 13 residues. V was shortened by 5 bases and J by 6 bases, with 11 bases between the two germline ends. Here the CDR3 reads CASSLTGINEQFF. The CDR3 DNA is TGTGCCAGTAGTCTTACAGGAATCAATGAGCAGTTCTTC. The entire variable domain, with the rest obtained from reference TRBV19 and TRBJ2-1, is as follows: DGGITQSPKYLFRKEGQNVTLSCEQNLNHDAMYWYRQDPGQGLRLIYYSQIVNDFQKGDIAEGYSVSREKKESFPLTVTSAQKNPTAFYLCASSLTGINEQFFGPGTRLTVL.

CDR3 nucleotide sequence: TGCGCCAGCAGCTTCGAAAGCGTTGGGAACAGACTACACGAGCAGTACTTC. Its protein product is CASSFESVGNRLHEQYF. This chain connects TRBV5-1 to TRBJ2-7, with D possibly being TRBD2 (5 bases). CDR1 is SGHRS and CDR2 is YFSETQ in the germline V gene. V shed 2 bases and J shed 5 bases, with 23 bases lying between them. This CDR3 comprises 17 residues.

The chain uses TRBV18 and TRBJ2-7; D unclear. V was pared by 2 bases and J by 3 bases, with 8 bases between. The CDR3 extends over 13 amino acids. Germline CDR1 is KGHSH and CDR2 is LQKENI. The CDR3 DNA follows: TGTGCCAGCTCACCAAGCAGGCACTACGAGCAGTACTTC. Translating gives CASSPSRHYEQYF.

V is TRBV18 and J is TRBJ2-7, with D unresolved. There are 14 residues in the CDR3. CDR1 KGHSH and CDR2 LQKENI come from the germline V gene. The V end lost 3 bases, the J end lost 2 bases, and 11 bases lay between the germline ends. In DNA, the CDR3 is TGTGCCAGCTCACCCGGCCAGGTCACCTACGAGCAGTACTTC. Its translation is CASSPGQVTYEQYF.

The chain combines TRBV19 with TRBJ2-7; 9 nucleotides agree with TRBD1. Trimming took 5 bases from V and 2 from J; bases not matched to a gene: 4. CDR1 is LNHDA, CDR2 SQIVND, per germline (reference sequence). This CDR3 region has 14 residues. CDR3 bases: TGTGCCAGTAGTGCGGGACAGGGACCCTACGAGCAGTACTTC. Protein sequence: CASSAGQGPYEQYF.

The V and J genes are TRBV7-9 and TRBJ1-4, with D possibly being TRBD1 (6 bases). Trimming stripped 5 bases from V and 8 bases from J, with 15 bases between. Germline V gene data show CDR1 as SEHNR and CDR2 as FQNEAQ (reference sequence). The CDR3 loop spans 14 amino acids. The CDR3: CASSPGQQGEKLFF. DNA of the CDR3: TGTGCCAGCAGCCCCGGTCAGCAGGGGGAAAAACTGTTTTTT.

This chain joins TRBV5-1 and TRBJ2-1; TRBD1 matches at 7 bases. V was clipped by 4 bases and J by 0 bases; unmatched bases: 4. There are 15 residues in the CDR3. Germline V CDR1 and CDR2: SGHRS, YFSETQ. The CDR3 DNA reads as TGCGCCAGCAGCCCGGACAGGATCTCCTACAATGAGCAGTTCTTC. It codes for CASSPDRISYNEQFF. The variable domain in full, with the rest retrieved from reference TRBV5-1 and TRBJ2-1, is KAGVTQTPRYLIKTRGQQVTLSCSPISGHRSVSWYQQTPGQGLQFLFEYFSETQRNKGNFPGRFSGRQFSNSRSEMNVSTLELGDSALYLCASSPDRISYNEQFFGPGTRLTVL.